The rows below give T cell receptor beta chains drawn from one sample of a study of graft-versus-host responses after intestinal transplantation. The repertoire was sequenced with immunoSEQ multiplex PCR; TCRdb's copy has only in-frame clones and lacks some. The sample consists of approximately 37,000 clones, over 85% of them appearing once. The sequencing used PBMCs, collected about 270 days after transplant. The receptors shown here come from a human patient who received an intestinal transplant, so some T cells may come from the graft donor. Both conserved end residues are trimmed from each CDR3.

TRBJ2-3 | TRBV5-4 | ASSSPLRGAPPDTQY
TRBJ2-5 | TRBV11-2 | ASSRTAGDRDTQY
TRBJ2-5 | TRBV4-1 | ASSQDRRAGLLETQY
TRBJ2-7 | TRBV7-8 | ASSFRGYDEQY
TRBJ1-3 | TRBV10-2 | ASSESAGGGNTIY
TRBJ2-1 | TRBV9 | ASSVGGGANNEQF
TRBJ2-1 | TRBV5-8 | ASNKQGPAEQF
TRBJ1-4 | TRBV11-2 | ASSLVGGLDGYNEKLF
TRBJ2-3 | TRBV6-4 | ASSDSTSGGDTQY
TRBJ1-1 | TRBV27 | ASADTASTTEAF
TRBJ2-7 | TRBV16 | ASSPSGSYEQY
TRBJ1-1 | TRBV7-9 | ASSLRGGYFKAF
TRBJ2-7 | TRBV11-2 | ASSLGPAEVYEQY
TRBJ2-6 | TRBV5-4 | ASSLEQGSSGANVLT
TRBJ1-6 | TRBV5-4 | ASSHQDKDNSPLH
TRBJ1-6 | TRBV7-9 | ASSLDWAGNSPLH
TRBJ2-1 | TRBV6-6 | ASSYLGGPPYNEQF
TRBJ2-7 | TRBV5-1 | ASSSTGSEQY
TRBJ1-4 | TRBV5-4 | ASSLWANEKLF
TRBJ2-7 | TRBV19 | ASSISPGQGHRYEQY